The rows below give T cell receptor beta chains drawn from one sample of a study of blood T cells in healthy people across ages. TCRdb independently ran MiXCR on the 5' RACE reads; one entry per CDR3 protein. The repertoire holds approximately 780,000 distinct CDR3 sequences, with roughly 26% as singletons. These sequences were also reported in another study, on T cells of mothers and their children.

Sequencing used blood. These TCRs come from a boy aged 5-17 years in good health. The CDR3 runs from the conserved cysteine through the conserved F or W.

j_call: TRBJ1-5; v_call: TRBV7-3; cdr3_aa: CASSLASDQPQHF
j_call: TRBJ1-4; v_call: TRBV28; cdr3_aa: CASSRRVSEKLFF
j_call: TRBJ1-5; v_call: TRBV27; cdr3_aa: CASSLSWGASNQPQHF
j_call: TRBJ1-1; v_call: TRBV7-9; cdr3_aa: CASKQGASTEAFF
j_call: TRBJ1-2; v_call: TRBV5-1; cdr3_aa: CASSSGSGGYTF
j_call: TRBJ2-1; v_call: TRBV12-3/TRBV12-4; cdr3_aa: CASSFETGRDEQFF
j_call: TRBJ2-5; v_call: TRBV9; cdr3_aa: CASSAPRTASWMETQYF
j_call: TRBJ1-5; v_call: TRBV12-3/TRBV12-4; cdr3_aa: CASSFVQGVDQPQHF
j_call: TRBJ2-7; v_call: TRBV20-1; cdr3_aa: CSAQDYEQYF
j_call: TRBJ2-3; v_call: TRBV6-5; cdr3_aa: CASSYALITDTQYF
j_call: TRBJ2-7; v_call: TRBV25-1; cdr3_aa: CASGDRKGYEQYF
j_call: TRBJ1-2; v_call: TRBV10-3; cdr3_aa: CAISGQGPNYGYTF
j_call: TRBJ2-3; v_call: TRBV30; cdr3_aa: CAWSVSSDTQYF
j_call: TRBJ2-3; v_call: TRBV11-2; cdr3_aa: CASSQGLAGAPWDTQYF
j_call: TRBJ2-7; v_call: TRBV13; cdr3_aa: CASKAPGGYEQYF
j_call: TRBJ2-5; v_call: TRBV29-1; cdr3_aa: CSVVPVWETQYF